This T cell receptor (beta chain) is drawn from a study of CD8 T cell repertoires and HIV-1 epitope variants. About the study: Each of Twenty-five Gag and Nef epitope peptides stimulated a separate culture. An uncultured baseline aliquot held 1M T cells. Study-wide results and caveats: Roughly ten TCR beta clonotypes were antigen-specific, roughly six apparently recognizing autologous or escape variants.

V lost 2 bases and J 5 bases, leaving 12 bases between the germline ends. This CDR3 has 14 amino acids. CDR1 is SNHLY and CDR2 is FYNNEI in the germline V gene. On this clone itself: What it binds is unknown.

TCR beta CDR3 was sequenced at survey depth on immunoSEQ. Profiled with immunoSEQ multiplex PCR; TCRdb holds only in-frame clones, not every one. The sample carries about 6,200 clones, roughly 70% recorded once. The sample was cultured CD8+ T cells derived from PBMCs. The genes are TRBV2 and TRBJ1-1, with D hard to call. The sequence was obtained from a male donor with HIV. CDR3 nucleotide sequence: TGTGCCAGCAGTGAATCACCCCCTGGGACTGAAGCTTTCTTT. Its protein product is CASSESPPGTEAFF.